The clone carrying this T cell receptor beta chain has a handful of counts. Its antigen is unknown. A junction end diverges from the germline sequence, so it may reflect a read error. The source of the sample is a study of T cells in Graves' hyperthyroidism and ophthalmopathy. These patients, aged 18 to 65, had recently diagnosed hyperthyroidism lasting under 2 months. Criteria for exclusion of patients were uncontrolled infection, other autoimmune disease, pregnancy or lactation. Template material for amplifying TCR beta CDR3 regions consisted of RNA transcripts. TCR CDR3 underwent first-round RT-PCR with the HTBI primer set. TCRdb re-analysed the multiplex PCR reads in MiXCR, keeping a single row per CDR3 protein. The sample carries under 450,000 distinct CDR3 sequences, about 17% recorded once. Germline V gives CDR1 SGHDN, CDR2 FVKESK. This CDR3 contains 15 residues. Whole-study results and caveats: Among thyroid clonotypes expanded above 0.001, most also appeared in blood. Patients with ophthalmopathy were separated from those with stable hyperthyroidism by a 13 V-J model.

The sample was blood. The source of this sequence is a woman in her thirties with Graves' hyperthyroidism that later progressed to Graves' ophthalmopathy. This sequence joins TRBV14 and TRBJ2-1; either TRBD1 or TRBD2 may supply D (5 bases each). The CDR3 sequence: CASSLRDGWYKEQFF. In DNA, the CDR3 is TGTGCCAGCAGCCTACGGGACGGGTGGTACAAGGAGCAGTTCTTC.